This T cell receptor beta chain was retrieved from a study of blood T cell repertoires in COVID-19. Overall study: Sources were T cells, B-cell-depleted T cells, or PBMCs; the material itself was cDNA or gDNA.

V lost 4 bases and J lost 5; bases outside the gene matches: 13. The CDR3 is 16 amino acids. Germline CDR1 and CDR2: MDHEN and SYDVKM. Profiled with immunoSEQ multiplex PCR; TCRdb holds only in-frame clones, not every one. In the table there are a few hundred thousand clones, approximately 88% of which are singletons. This receptor was taken from a man in his thirties or forties who had recovered from COVID-19. J is TRBJ1-2 and V is TRBV28; 7 bases match TRBD1. The sequenced sample was PBMCs or T cells enriched from blood (not recorded which). Written as DNA, the CDR3 is TGTGCCAGCAGTTCTCTATCAAACAGGGGTAGATATGGCTACACCTTC. This translates into CASSSLSNRGRYGYTF.